This TCR beta chain emerged from a study of blood T cell repertoires in COVID-19 (TCRdb year 2020). Notes on the research overall: Collaborator samples came from the United States, Italy and Spain and covered acute and convalescent phases of COVID-19. The material from the prospective study consisted of cDNA or gDNA derived from T cells, B-cell-depleted T cells, or PBMCs. The dataset comprised deeply sampled blood TCRbeta repertoires from subjects exposed to, actively infected with, or recovered from COVID-19. The repertoires were made available in a free public database intended to serve as a resource for research on the immune response to SARS-CoV-2. Samples came from the ongoing ImmuneRACE study (first 160 participants) plus 1,254 subjects from 6 global collaborators. The sample metadata nearly always contained a de-identified subject ID, COVID-19 status, age in years and sex. Where available, HLA class I and class II types were obtained from metadata supplied by the sample provider rather than from assay-based typing.

As regards this clone: This clone's antigen is unknown. The record has no base qualities; no much larger clone is one base away.

The CDR1 and CDR2 encoded by the germline V gene are SGHVS and FNYEAQ. The junction shows trimming of 5 bases on V and 2 bases on J, and the gene matches do not reach 5 bases of it. Reading from cysteine to phenylalanine, the CDR3 counts 14 amino acids. Only the CDR3 DNA is retained, 42 bases long and in frame from the first base. The paper as a whole reports these results and caveats: The amount of clinical and demographic metadata varied by source and participant and was provided uncurated.

Each collaborating institution followed its own protocols to collect whole blood in K2EDTA tubes. For TCRbeta analysis, collaborators shipped samples in one of three forms: frozen whole blood, isolated PBMCs, or DNA extracted from either of those sample types. The immunoSEQ Assay, a bias-controlled multiplex PCR, was used to amplify TCRbeta CDR3 regions from genomic DNA. Regarding the original processing steps: The number of nucleated cells in each sample was estimated from the amplification of reference gene primers within the assay. To quantify the absolute abundance of each unique TCRbeta CDR3 rearrangement, sequence reads were collapsed and filtered. Productive Simpson clonality was computed per sample as the square root of Simpson's diversity index over productive rearrangements. In its TCRdb copy, this immuneACCESS table keeps in-frame sequences only and misses some clones. Where compared with another copy, unresolved V genes explain less than half of these, and the others have no known cause. The DNA gave D and trimming, while V, J and clone size come from that table. The sample profile shows about 34,000 clones; 75% to 85% of them were found once. The ten top clones hold around 15% of the sample.

This clonotype was sampled from an older woman with acute or convalescent COVID-19. The sample consisted of peripheral blood. The sequence is built from TRBV7-6 and TRBJ1-2, with 7 central nucleotides matching TRBD1. The bases read TGTGCCAGCAGCCCAGGGGGGCCAAACTATGGCTACACCTTC. Its protein product is CASSPGGPNYGYTF.